This T cell receptor (beta chain) was sequenced in a study of OX40 agonist ivuxolimab in advanced cancers. The data were produced by immunoSEQ multiplex PCR, yet TCRdb's version contains in-frame clones alone and is incomplete. The sample consists of under 80,000 clones, around nine tenths of them appearing once. This clone was observed a handful of times. Germline V gene lookup returns CDR1 SGHTA and CDR2 FQGTGA. The V segment lost 4 bases and the J segment 7 bases; nucleotides outside the gene matches: 8. The CDR3 spans 15 residues. The starting material was CD4+ or CD8+ T cells sorted from blood, obtained in a trial of the OX40 agonist ivuxolimab. The TCR comes from an adult with an advanced solid tumor such as melanoma, head and neck, liver or kidney cancer. This chain joins TRBV7-3 and TRBJ1-5; 9 nucleotides align to TRBD1. This chain's CDR3 is CASSSLRDRVQPQHF. The CDR3 DNA sequence: TGTGCCAGCAGCTCACTCCGGGACAGGGTGCAGCCCCAGCATTTT.